The 24 T cell receptor beta chains reported below all come from one sample, sequenced in a study of blood T cell repertoires in COVID-19. Profiling relied on immunoSEQ multiplex PCR, and the TCRdb table lists in-frame clones only, not all of them. In the table there are around 30,000 clones, 70% to 90% of which are singletons. The sequenced material came from peripheral blood. The origin of the receptors is a human donor in a cohort sampled during active COVID-19. The donor label of this sample is uncertain.

J is TRBJ2-1 and V is TRBV27; no definite D call. This CDR3 spans 17 amino acids. The germline gives CDR1 MNHEY, CDR2 SMNVEV (reference sequence). Deletions cut 1 base from V and 0 bases from J, with 13 bases between. The CDR3 spells CASSLLGEESSYNEQFF. CDR3 nucleotides: TGTGCCAGCAGTTTATTGGGTGAGGAAAGCTCCTACAATGAGCAGTTCTTC.

The count of this clone is one. The genes are TRBV5-1 and TRBJ2-1; TRBD2 is a possible D gene (5 bases). The germline V gene encodes CDR1 SGHRS and CDR2 YFSETQ. The CDR3 sequence is 18 residues long. V was cut by 1 base and J by 8 bases, with 25 bases left in between. The chain's CDR3 is CASSLRGRGQEIYHEQFF. The CDR3 DNA follows: TGCGCCAGCAGCTTGCGCGGGCGCGGGCAGGAGATTTACCATGAGCAGTTCTTC.

The chain is built from TRBV2 and TRBJ2-7; 7 bases agree with TRBD1. The CDR3 is 12 residues long. J gave up 3 bases and V 8 bases, and 4 bases lay outside the gene matches. CDR1 is SNHLY and CDR2 is FYNNEI in the germline V gene. Here the CDR3 DNA reads TGTGCCAGCGTGGGACAGTACTACGAGCAGTACTTC. It specifies CASVGQYYEQYF.

This clone was seen only a few times. V gene TRBV4-1 combines with J gene TRBJ2-3, with TRBD2 matching 9 bases. From germline, CDR1 is MGHRA and CDR2 YSYEKL. J lost 1 base, V lost 3 bases, and 8 bases had no gene match. This CDR3 has 17 residues. This CDR3 is CASSQPLRGRGTDTQYF. The CDR3 coding sequence is TGCGCCAGCAGCCAGCCACTACGCGGGAGGGGCACAGATACGCAGTATTTT.

The J gene is TRBJ2-5, the V gene TRBV2; TRBD2 aligns across 11 bases. Germline assignment: CDR1 SNHLY and CDR2 FYNNEI. V was pared by 3 bases and J by 5 bases, with 2 bases of the junction left unmatched. This CDR3 has 14 residues. For the CDR3, the DNA is TGTGCCAGCAGTGAGGCTAGCGGGGGGGAGACCCAGTACTTC. Translating gives CASSEASGGETQYF. The full variable domain, completed using reference TRBV2 and TRBJ2-5, is EPEVTQTPSHQVTQMGQEVILRCVPISNHLYFYWYRQILGQKVEFLVSFYNNEISEKSEIFDDQFSVERPDGSNFTLKIRSTKLEDSAMYFCASSEASGGETQYFGPGTRLLVL.

The gene calls are TRBV5-1 and TRBJ1-5, with TRBD1 matching over 12 bases. J lost 3 bases, V lost 7 bases, and 8 bases had no gene match. CDR3 size: 16 residues. CDR1 SGHRS and CDR2 YFSETQ come from the germline V gene. CDR3 residues: CASGPGTGGNNQPQHF. For the CDR3, the DNA is TGCGCCAGCGGACCCGGGACAGGGGGCAACAATCAGCCCCAGCATTTT.

The genes are TRBV4-1 and TRBJ2-7, with D possibly matching TRBD1 (6 bases). The V end was cut by 2 bases, the J end by 7 bases, with 21 bases between. In germline, CDR1 is MGHRA, CDR2 YSYEKL. This CDR3 is 16 amino acids long. CDR3 amino acids: CASSQTPRTDETEQYF. DNA for the CDR3: TGCGCCAGCAGCCAAACACCAAGGACAGATGAGACGGAGCAGTACTTC.

The chain employs TRBV4-1 and TRBJ2-2; D is possibly TRBD2 (6 bases). V was trimmed by 0 bases and J by 1 base, leaving 12 bases between them. CDR3 length: 17 residues. The germline CDR1 and CDR2 sequences are MGHRA and YSYEKL. DNA of the CDR3: TGCGCCAGCAGCCAAGAACGGGGGTGGCAGAACACCGGGGAGCTGTTTTTT. It translates to CASSQERGWQNTGELFF.

J is TRBJ2-3 and V is TRBV4-1; 8 bases align to TRBD2. V lost 3 bases, J lost 2 bases, and 7 bases stayed unmatched. The CDR3 is made up of 16 amino acids. Looked up from germline, CDR1 is MGHRA and CDR2 is YSYEKL. DNA of the CDR3: TGCGCCAGCAGCCACTACGGACTAGCCAACACAGATACGCAGTATTTT. Translated, it gives CASSHYGLANTDTQYF.

The V and J genes are TRBV5-4 and TRBJ2-3; tentatively, D is TRBD2 (6 bases). Trimming removed 7 bases at V and 1 base at J, with 16 bases between. The germline gives CDR1 SGHNT, CDR2 YYREEE (reference sequence). The CDR3 consists of 15 residues. As DNA, the CDR3 is TGTGCCAGCCGCGGGGATCCCCTTGGCACAGATACGCAGTATTTT. As protein: CASRGDPLGTDTQYF.

The chain couples TRBV29-1 to TRBJ2-3, with D tentatively TRBD2 (6 bases). This CDR3 has 12 residues. Trimming took off 6 bases at V and 0 bases at J, with 7 bases between the two ends. Germline V gene lookup returns CDR1 SQVTM and CDR2 ANQGSEA. The CDR3 DNA is TGCAGCGTCCGGGGGAGCACAGATACGCAGTATTTT. It specifies CSVRGSTDTQYF.

The chain recombines TRBV7-9 with TRBJ2-2; TRBD2 agrees at 8 bases. The CDR3 is 15 amino acids. In germline, CDR1 is SEHNR, CDR2 FQNEAQ (reference sequence). The V and J ends lost 3 bases and 4 bases, in that order; junction bases with no gene match: 4. This chain's CDR3 is CASSFGRGGTGELFF. The CDR3 DNA sequence: TGTGCCAGCAGCTTCGGGAGGGGAGGCACCGGGGAGCTGTTTTTT.

J is TRBJ2-5 and V is TRBV5-1; perhaps TRBD2 as D (6 bases). The CDR3 consists of 16 residues. Trimming took 4 bases from V and 2 from J, leaving 18 bases between them. Germline loops: CDR1 SGHRS, CDR2 YFSETQ. The CDR3 DNA reads TGCGCCAGCAGCCAATCAGGAGGGGTGCGGCAAGAGACCCAGTACTTC. Its protein is CASSQSGGVRQETQYF.

The rearrangement uses TRBV18 and TRBJ2-2; TRBD2 matches 11 bases. This CDR3 is built from 16 residues. Germline CDR1 is KGHSH and CDR2 is LQKENI. The trim removed 7 bases at V and 6 bases at J, leaving 10 bases unmatched. The CDR3 DNA follows: TGTGCCAGCTGTAAACTAGCGGGAGCTTTCCCCGGGGAGCTGTTTTTT. This encodes CASCKLAGAFPGELFF.

J is TRBJ2-2 and V is TRBV19; 9 nucleotides align to TRBD1. The V and J ends lost 9 bases and 5 bases, in that order; junction bases with no gene match: 13. Germline CDR1 is LNHDA and CDR2 is SQIVND (reference sequence). The CDR3 length is 16 residues. The CDR3 here is CASRGGLGQGTGELFF. The CDR3 DNA reads TGTGCCAGCCGGGGTGGTTTGGGACAGGGAACCGGGGAGCTGTTTTTT.

A single count supports this clone. The chain couples TRBV11-2 to TRBJ1-4, with 9 bases lining up with TRBD1. J was trimmed by 8 bases and V by 1 base; bases with no gene match: 5. Germline V gives CDR1 SGHAT, CDR2 FQNNGV. The CDR3 extends over 15 amino acids. For the CDR3, the DNA is TGTGCCAGCAGCTTAGTCGGACAGGGGAACGAAAAACTGTTTTTT. It encodes CASSLVGQGNEKLFF.

This chain joins TRBV4-1 and TRBJ2-1; 9 bases fit TRBD1. The CDR3 is made up of 17 amino acids. Germline V lookup: CDR1 MGHRA, CDR2 YSYEKL. Losses at the gene ends were 4 bases for V and 1 base for J; bases not matched to a gene: 8. CDR3 DNA: TGCGCCAGCAGCCGCCCGACAGGGGGAGGGTCCTACAATGAGCAGTTCTTC. Its protein product is CASSRPTGGGSYNEQFF.

This rearrangement joins TRBV7-9 to TRBJ2-1; 8 bases match TRBD1. CDR1 is SEHNR, CDR2 FQNEAQ, per germline (reference sequence). The trim removed 3 bases at V and 8 bases at J, leaving 15 bases unmatched. The length of the CDR3 is 17 residues. The CDR3 spells CASSFPGQGSSGHEQFF. The DNA of the CDR3 is TGTGCCAGCAGCTTTCCAGGACAGGGAAGTAGTGGGCATGAGCAGTTCTTC. The variable domain in full, with the rest retrieved from reference TRBV7-9 and TRBJ2-1, is DTGVSQNPRHKITKRGQNVTFRCDPISEHNRLYWYRQTLGQGPEFLTYFQNEAQLEKSRLLSDRFSAERPKGSFSTLEIQRTEQGDSAMYLCASSFPGQGSSGHEQFFGPGTRLTVL.

This chain connects TRBV4-1 to TRBJ2-7; 7 bases fit TRBD1. Unmatched junction bases numbered 8, after V lost 0 bases and J lost 3 bases. Germline-derived CDR1 and CDR2 are MGHRA and YSYEKL. This CDR3 region has 16 residues. The CDR3 DNA reads TGCGCCAGCAGCCAAGACCCTAACAGGGGCGGCTACGAGCAGTACTTC. Its translation is CASSQDPNRGGYEQYF.

The rearrangement links TRBV19 to TRBJ2-7; 11 bases match TRBD2. CDR3 length equals 17 residues. The germline CDR1 and CDR2 sequences are LNHDA and SQIVND (reference sequence). V shed 4 bases, J shed 3 bases, and the junction held 11 bases outside the gene matches. CDR3 DNA: TGTGCCAGTAGTACCCACTCGGGTACTAGCGGGAGCTACGAGCAGTACTTC. Translated: CASSTHSGTSGSYEQYF.

This rearrangement joins TRBV7-2 to TRBJ2-3; TRBD1 aligns across 9 bases. The CDR3 loop spans 15 amino acids. Germline-derived CDR1 and CDR2 are SGHTA and FQGNSA. Unmatched junction bases numbered 8, after V lost 4 bases and J lost 6 bases. The CDR3 coding sequence is TGTGCCAGCAGCTCCCGACAGGGGGTCGCGGATACGCAGTATTTT. This translates into CASSSRQGVADTQYF.

The chain couples TRBV28 to TRBJ1-5, with D tentatively TRBD1 (5 bases). Per germline, CDR1 MDHEN and CDR2 SYDVKM. Trimming took off 5 bases at V and 9 bases at J, with 17 bases between the two ends. This CDR3 spans 14 amino acids. CDR3: CASSAPGGGRPQHF. CDR3 DNA: TGTGCCAGCAGTGCCCCCGGGGGGGGTCGGCCCCAGCATTTT. Filled out from reference TRBV28 and TRBJ1-5, the complete variable domain reads DVKVTQSSRYLVKRTGEKVFLECVQDMDHENMFWYRQDPGLGLRLIYFSYDVKMKEKGDIPEGYSVSREKKERFSLILESASTNQTSMYLCASSAPGGGRPQHFGDGTRLSIL.

The rearrangement joins TRBV5-1 to TRBJ2-5, with 7 bases matching TRBD1. Germline V gives CDR1 SGHRS, CDR2 YFSETQ. There are 14 residues in the CDR3. The V gene end was trimmed by 4 bases and the J gene end by 5 bases; junction bases not matched to a gene: 8. The CDR3 nucleotides read TGCGCCAGCAGCACGCACAGGGGCGAGGAGACCCAGTACTTC. Translating gives CASSTHRGEETQYF.

This rearrangement joins TRBV29-1 to TRBJ2-1, with unresolved D. Germline V lookup: CDR1 SQVTM, CDR2 ANQGSEA. V was pared by 0 bases and J by 3 bases, with 12 bases between. This CDR3 is 15 amino acids long. In nucleotides, the CDR3 is TGCAGCGTTGAAGATCCCCCGTCGGGCTACAATGAGCAGTTCTTC. Translated, it gives CSVEDPPSGYNEQFF.